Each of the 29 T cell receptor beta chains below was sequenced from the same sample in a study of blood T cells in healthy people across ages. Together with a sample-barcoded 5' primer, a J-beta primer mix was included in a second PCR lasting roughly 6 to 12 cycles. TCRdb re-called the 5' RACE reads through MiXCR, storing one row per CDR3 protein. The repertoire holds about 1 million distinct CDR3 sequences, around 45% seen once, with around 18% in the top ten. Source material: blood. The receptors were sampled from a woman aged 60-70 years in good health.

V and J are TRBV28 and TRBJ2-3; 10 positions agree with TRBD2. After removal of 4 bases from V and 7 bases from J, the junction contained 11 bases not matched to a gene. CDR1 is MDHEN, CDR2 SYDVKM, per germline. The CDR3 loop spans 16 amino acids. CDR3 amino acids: CASSSLSGGAWNTQYF. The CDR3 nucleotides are TGTGCCAGCAGTTCTCTCAGCGGGGGGGCATGGAATACGCAGTATTTT.

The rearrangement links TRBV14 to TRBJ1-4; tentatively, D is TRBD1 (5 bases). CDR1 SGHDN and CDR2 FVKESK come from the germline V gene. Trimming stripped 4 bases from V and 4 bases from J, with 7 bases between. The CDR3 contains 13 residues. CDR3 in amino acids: CASSRGLNEKLFF. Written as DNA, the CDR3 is TGTGCCAGCAGCCGGGGCCTTAATGAAAAACTGTTTTTT.

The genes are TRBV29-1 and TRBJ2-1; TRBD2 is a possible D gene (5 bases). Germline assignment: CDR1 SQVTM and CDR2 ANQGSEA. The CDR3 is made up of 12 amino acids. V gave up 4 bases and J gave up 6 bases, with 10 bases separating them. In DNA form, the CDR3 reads TGCAGCGTTGGGACTGGCCCCAATGAGCAGTTCTTC. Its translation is CSVGTGPNEQFF.

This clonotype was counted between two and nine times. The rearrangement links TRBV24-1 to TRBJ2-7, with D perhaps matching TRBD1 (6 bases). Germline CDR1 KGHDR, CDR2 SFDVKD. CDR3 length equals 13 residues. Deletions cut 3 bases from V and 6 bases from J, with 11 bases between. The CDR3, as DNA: TGTGCCACCAGTGATCCAACAGGGATCGAGCAGTACTTC. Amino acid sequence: CATSDPTGIEQYF.

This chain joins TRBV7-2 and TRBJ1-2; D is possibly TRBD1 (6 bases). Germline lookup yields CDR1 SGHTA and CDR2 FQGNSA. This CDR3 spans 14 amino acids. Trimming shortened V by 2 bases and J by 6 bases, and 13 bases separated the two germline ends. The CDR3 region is CASSLFEGGNGYTF. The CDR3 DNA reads TGTGCCAGCAGCTTATTCGAGGGGGGTAATGGCTACACCTTC.

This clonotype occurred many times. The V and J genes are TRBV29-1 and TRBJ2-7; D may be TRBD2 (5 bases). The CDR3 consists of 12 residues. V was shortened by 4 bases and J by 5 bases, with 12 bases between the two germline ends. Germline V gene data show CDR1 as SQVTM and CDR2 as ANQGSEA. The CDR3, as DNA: TGCAGCGTTGTGGGAGTCGGGGACGAGCAGTACTTC. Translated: CSVVGVGDEQYF.

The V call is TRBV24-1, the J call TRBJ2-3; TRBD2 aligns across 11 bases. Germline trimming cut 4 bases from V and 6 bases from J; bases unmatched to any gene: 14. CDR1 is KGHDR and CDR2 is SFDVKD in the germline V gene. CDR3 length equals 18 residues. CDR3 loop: CATSDLPLLAGEMDTQYF. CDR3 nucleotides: TGTGCCACCAGTGACCTCCCCCTACTAGCGGGAGAGATGGATACGCAGTATTTT.

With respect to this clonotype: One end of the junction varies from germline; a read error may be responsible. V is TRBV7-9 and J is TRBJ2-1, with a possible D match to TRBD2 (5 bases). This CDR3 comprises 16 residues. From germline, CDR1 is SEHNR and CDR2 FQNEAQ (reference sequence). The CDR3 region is CASSPQRRSSYNGQFF. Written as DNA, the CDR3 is TGTGCCAGCAGCCCGCAAAGGAGGAGCTCCTACAATGGGCAGTTCTTC. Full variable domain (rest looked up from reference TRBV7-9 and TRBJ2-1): DTGVSQNPRHKITKRGQNVTFRCDPISEHNRLYWYRQTLGQGPEFLTYFQNEAQLEKSRLLSDRFSAERPKGSFSTLEIQRTEQGDSAMYLCASSPQRRSSYNGQFFGPGTRLTVL.

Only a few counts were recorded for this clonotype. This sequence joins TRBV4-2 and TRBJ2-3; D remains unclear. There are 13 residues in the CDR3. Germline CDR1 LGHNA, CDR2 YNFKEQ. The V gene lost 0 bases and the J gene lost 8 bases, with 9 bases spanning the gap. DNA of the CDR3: TGTGCCAGCAGCCAAGATAAAGGAGTTACGCAGTATTTT. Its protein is CASSQDKGVTQYF.

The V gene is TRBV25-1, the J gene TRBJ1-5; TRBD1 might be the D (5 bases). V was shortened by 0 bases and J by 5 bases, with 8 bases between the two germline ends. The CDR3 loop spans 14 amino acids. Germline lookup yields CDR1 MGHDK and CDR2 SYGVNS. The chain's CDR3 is CASSEYGGDQPQHF. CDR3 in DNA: TGTGCCAGCAGTGAATATGGGGGAGATCAGCCCCAGCATTTT.

The CDR3 here is CASSPGQGVGTDTQYF. The CDR3 bases are TGTGCCAGCAGTCCAGGACAGGGAGTTGGCACAGATACGCAGTATTTT. The chain joins TRBV12-3 or TRBV12-4 to TRBJ2-3; 8 bases align to TRBD1. The CDR3 has 16 amino acids. Unmatched junction bases numbered 8, after V lost 5 bases and J lost 1 base.

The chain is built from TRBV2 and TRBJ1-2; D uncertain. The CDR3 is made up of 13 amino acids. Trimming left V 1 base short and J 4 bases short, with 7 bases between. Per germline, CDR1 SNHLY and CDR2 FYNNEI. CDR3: CASSEGRSYGYTF. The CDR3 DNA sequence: TGTGCCAGCAGTGAAGGGCGTTCCTATGGCTACACCTTC.

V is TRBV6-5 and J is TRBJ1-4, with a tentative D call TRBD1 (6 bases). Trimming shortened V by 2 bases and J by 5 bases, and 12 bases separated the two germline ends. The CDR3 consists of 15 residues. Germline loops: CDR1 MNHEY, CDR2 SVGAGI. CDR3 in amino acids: CASSYRRGENEKLFF. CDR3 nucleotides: TGTGCCAGCAGTTACCGGAGGGGGGAGAATGAAAAACTGTTTTTT.

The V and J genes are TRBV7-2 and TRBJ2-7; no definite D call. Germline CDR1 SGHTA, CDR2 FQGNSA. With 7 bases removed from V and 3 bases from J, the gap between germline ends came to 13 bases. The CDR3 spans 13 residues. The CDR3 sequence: CASTRVTDYEQYF. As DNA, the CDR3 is TGTGCCAGCACCCGGGTTACAGACTACGAGCAGTACTTC.

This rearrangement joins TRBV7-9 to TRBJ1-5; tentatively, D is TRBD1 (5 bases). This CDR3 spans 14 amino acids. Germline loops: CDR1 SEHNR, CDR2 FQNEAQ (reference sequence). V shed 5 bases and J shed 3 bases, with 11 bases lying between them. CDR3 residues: CASSPPGVNQPQHF. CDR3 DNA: TGTGCCAGCAGCCCGCCGGGGGTCAATCAGCCCCAGCATTTT.

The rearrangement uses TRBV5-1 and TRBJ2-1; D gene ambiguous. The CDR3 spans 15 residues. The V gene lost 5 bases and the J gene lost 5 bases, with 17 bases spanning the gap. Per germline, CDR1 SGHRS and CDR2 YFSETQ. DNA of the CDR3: TGCGCCAGCAGTTATTGGAAGTCGCAGAACAATGAGCAGTTCTTC. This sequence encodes CASSYWKSQNNEQFF.

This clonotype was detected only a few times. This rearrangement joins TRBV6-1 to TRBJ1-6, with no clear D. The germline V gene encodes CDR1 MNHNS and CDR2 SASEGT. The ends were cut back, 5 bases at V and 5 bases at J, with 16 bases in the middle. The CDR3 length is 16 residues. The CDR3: CASSSLVALDNSPLHF. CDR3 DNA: TGTGCCAGCAGTAGCCTAGTGGCCCTCGATAATTCACCCCTCCACTTT.

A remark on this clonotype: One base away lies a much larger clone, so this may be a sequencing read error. The CDR3 region has the DNA TGTGCCGGCAGTCCCACGGGACGGTGGGAGACTGAAGCTTTCTTT. It codes for CAGSPTGRWETEAFF. This chain links TRBV27 with TRBJ1-1; a weak D match, TRBD1 (5 bases). This CDR3 region has 15 residues. Germline loops: CDR1 MNHEY, CDR2 SMNVEV (reference sequence).

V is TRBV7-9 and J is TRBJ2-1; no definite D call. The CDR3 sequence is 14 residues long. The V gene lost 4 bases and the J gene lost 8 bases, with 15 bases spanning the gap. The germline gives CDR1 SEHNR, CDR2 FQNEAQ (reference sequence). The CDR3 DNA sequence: TGTGCCAGCAGCTCTACGCTAAGTATCTATGAGCAGTTCTTC. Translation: CASSSTLSIYEQFF.

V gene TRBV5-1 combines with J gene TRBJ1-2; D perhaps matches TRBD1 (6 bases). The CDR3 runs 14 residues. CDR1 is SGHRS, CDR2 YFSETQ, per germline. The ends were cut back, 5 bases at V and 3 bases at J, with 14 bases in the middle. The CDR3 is CASRGDTGDYGYTF. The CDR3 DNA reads TGCGCCAGCAGAGGGGACACGGGGGACTATGGCTACACCTTC.

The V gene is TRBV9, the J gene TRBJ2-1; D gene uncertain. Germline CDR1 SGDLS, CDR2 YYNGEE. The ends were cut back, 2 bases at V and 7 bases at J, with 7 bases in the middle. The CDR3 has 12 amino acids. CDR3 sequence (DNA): TGTGCCAGCAGCGTGGGCCGTAATGAGCAGTTCTTC. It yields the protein CASSVGRNEQFF.

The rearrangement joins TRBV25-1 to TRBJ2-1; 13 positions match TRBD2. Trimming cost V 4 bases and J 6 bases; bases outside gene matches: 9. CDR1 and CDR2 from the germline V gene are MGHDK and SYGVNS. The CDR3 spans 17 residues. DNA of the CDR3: TGTGCCAGCAGTGGCGGGACTAGCGGGACCCGCTTCAATGAGCAGTTCTTC. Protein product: CASSGGTSGTRFNEQFF.

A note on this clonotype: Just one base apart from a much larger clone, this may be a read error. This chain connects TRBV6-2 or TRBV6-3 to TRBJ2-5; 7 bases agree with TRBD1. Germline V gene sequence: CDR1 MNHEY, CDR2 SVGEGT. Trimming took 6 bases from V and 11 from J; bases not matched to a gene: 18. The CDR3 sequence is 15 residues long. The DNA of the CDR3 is TGTGCCAGCAGAAAATTCCGGGACAGAGCCTACGGGCAGTACTTC. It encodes CASRKFRDRAYGQYF.

DNA of the CDR3: TGTGCTAGTGGCCCTGGGACAACAAGCACAGATACGCAGTATTTT. Its protein is CASGPGTTSTDTQYF. This sequence joins TRBV12-5 and TRBJ2-3; D is perhaps TRBD1 (6 bases). V was cut by 6 bases and J by 0 bases, with 13 bases left in between. CDR1 is LGHNT, CDR2 FRNRAP, per germline. The CDR3 runs to 15 residues.

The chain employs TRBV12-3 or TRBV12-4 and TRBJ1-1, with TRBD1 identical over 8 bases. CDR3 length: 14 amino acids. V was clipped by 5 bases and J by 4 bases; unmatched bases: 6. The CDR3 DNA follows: TGTGCCAGCAGTCACGGACAGGGAAGCACTGAAGCTTTCTTT. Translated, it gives CASSHGQGSTEAFF.

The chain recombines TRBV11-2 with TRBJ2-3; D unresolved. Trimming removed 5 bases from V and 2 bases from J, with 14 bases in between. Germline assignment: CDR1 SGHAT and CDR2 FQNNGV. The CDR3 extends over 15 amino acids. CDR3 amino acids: CASSHGRVNTDTQYF. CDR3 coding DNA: TGTGCCAGCAGCCACGGACGGGTTAACACAGATACGCAGTATTTT.

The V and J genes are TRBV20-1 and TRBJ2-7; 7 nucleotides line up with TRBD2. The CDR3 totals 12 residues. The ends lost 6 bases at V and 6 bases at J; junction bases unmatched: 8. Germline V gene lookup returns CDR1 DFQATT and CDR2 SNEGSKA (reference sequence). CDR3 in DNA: TGCAGTGCCAACAAGCCGGGGGGCGAGCAGTACTTC. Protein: CSANKPGGEQYF.

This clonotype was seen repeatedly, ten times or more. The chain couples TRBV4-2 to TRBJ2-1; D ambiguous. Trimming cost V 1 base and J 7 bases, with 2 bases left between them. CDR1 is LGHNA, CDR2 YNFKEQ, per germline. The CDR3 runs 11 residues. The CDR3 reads CASSQGNEQFF. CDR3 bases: TGTGCCAGCAGCCAAGGAAATGAGCAGTTCTTC.

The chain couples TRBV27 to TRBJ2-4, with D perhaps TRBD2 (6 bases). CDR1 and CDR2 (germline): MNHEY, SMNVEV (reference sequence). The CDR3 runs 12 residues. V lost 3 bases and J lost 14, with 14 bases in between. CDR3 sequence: CASSLGGGLEYF. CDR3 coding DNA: TGTGCCAGCAGTTTGGGGGGTGGGTTGGAGTACTTC.